This T cell receptor beta chain is from a study of shared clonotypes between healthy human individuals. Broader study findings: As a rule, naive subsets had a larger estimated richness than memory subsets. Shared across a handful of donors were around 5% of the naive CD4 clonotypes. Some clonotypes were shared by all four sorted-subset donors, while others were not shared. The non-shared ones had lower generation probabilities than the shared ones.

TCRdb's copy holds only in-frame clones and misses some; the assay was immunoSEQ multiplex PCR. The repertoire consists of just over 2,000,000 clones, with about 95% occurring once and the leading ten covering around 1.1%. Naive-designated CD8 cells lacked CD45RO, were positively enriched for CCR7, and omitted terminally differentiated effector memory CD45RA+ cells. With 3 bases removed from V and 1 base from J, the gap between germline ends came to 13 bases. Germline V gives CDR1 SGHNT, CDR2 YYREEE (reference sequence). This CDR3 region has 16 residues. A remark on this clone: The antigen is unknown.

The origin of this receptor is a man younger than 30 in good health. The source material was naive CD8+ T cells sorted from blood. The chain couples TRBV5-4 to TRBJ2-2, with a possible D match to TRBD1 (5 bases). CDR3 bases: TGTGCCAGCAGCTCCGACGACAGCCTGAACACCGGGGAGCTGTTTTTT. Residues: CASSSDDSLNTGELFF.